This T cell receptor (beta chain) was identified during a study of blood T cell repertoires in COVID-19. The J segment lost 3 bases and the V segment lost 4 bases, leaving 15 bases of the junction unmatched. The germline V gene has CDR1 MNHNS and CDR2 SASEGT. The CDR3 length is 18 residues. Measured with immunoSEQ multiplex PCR; TCRdb has only the in-frame clones, and not every one. The sample holds 20,000 to 25,000 clones, 80% to 85% seen once. What was sequenced was peripheral blood. V and J are TRBV6-1 and TRBJ2-1; 7 nucleotides agree with TRBD2. The clonotype comes from a middle-aged man with acute or convalescent COVID-19. CDR3 nucleotides: TGTGCCAGCAGTGTGGAAGGACTAGGGCGCTACTACTACAATGAGCAGTTCTTC. Protein sequence: CASSVEGLGRYYYNEQFF.